This T cell receptor (beta chain) was captured by sequencing in a study of T-cell memory formation after mild COVID-19. Study-wide results and caveats: Whether day 37 second-wave clones are SARS-CoV-2-specific was not confirmed.

Points on this clonotype: Its antigen remains unknown.

From 5'RACE with constant-segment primers came TCR alpha and TCR beta cDNA libraries that carried sample barcodes and UMIs. MiXCR, applied by TCRdb to the 5' RACE reads, yields one record per CDR3 protein. The sample has about 310,000 distinct CDR3 sequences, approximately 20% seen once; the top ten hold around a fifth. Germline V gene lookup returns CDR1 DFQATT and CDR2 SNEGSKA (reference sequence). V was shortened by 6 bases and J by 1 base, with 18 bases between the two germline ends. CDR3 length: 16 residues. This chain uses TRBV20-1 with TRBJ1-4; TRBD1 is a possible D gene (5 bases). The sequencing sample was made of PBMCs or a T cell subset sorted from them (not recorded which). The TCR comes from a man between 18 and 29 years old who had mild COVID-19 (a few samples of this study predate the infection). Cell type and time point are not known. Written as DNA, the CDR3 is TGCAGTGCAGCCCCGACAGTTTACATAACTAATGAAAAACTGTTTTTT. Translation gives CSAAPTVYITNEKLFF.